One sample yielded the 27 T cell receptor beta chains listed below, sequenced in a study of cytomegalovirus exposure and HLA in healthy donors. PCR amplification relied on 60 Vbeta primers (plus 13 Jbeta primers). Profiled with immunoSEQ multiplex PCR; TCRdb holds only in-frame clones, not every one. The sample lists 120,000 to 150,000 clones; 70% to 80% were seen once. The sequenced material came from PBMCs. The source is a female donor in good health and CMV-seronegative.

The rearrangement links TRBV4-1 to TRBJ1-3; weak D call: TRBD1 (5 bases). Trimming took 4 bases from V and 2 from J, leaving 9 bases between them. From germline, CDR1 is MGHRA and CDR2 YSYEKL. CDR3 length equals 14 residues. The CDR3 sequence: CASSRRDPGNTIYF. The CDR3 DNA is TGCGCCAGCAGCCGCAGGGATCCTGGAAACACCATATATTTT.

The CDR3 DNA sequence: TGCAGCGTCCAGCATGAAGGCCCGGGACTGTTTTTT. Encoded protein: CSVQHEGPGLFF. This chain joins TRBV29-1 and TRBJ1-4; D gene uncertain. V was trimmed by 6 bases and J by 13 bases, leaving 18 bases between them. The CDR3 spans 12 residues. The V gene's germline CDR1 is SQVTM and CDR2 ANQGSEA.

Only one count was recorded for this clone. This chain connects TRBV5-6 to TRBJ2-5; D uncertain. The CDR3 totals 12 residues. V shed 0 bases and J shed 5 bases, with 5 bases lying between them. Per the germline V gene, CDR1 is SGHDT and CDR2 is YYEEEE. The CDR3 loop reads CASSLVRETQYF. The CDR3 DNA follows: TGTGCCAGCAGCTTGGTACGGGAGACCCAGTACTTC.

The chain uses TRBV9 and TRBJ1-3; D is unresolved. The CDR3 consists of 14 residues. The germline gives CDR1 SGDLS, CDR2 YYNGEE. Trimming took off 0 bases at V and 0 bases at J, with 4 bases between the two ends. CDR3 nucleotides: TGTGCCAGCAGCGTAGCAGACTCTGGAAACACCATATATTTT. It yields the protein CASSVADSGNTIYF.

The rearrangement joins TRBV2 to TRBJ2-3; 11 bases agree with TRBD2. The CDR3 runs 15 residues. The germline CDR1 and CDR2 sequences are SNHLY and FYNNEI. V lost 3 bases and J lost 4; bases outside the gene matches: 3. This CDR3 is CASSDVLAGADTQYF. DNA for the CDR3: TGTGCCAGCAGTGATGTACTAGCGGGAGCAGATACGCAGTATTTT.

This rearrangement joins TRBV12-5 to TRBJ1-1; 8 nucleotides match TRBD1. The CDR3 runs 14 residues. After removal of 0 bases from V and 8 bases from J, the junction contained 5 bases not matched to a gene. CDR1 and CDR2 (germline): LGHNT, FRNRAP. The CDR3 nucleotides read TGTGCTAGTGGTTTGGTACCACAGGGGGGGGAAGCTTTCTTT. It specifies CASGLVPQGGEAFF. Together with reference TRBV12-5 and TRBJ1-1, the CDR3 gives the full variable domain: DARVTQTPRHKVTEMGQEVTMRCQPILGHNTVFWYRQTMMQGLELLAYFRNRAPLDDSGMPKDRFSAEMPDATLATLKIQPSEPRDSAVYFCASGLVPQGGEAFFGQGTRLTVV.

V gene TRBV18 combines with J gene TRBJ1-1, with a possible D match to TRBD1 (6 bases). The CDR3 contains 17 residues. Trimming removed 4 bases at V and 0 bases at J, with 18 bases between. Germline V gene sequence: CDR1 KGHSH, CDR2 LQKENI. CDR3 protein: CASSRGRGAVMNTEAFF. CDR3 bases: TGTGCCAGCTCACGTGGCAGGGGCGCCGTCATGAACACTGAAGCTTTCTTT. The full variable domain, with the rest looked up from reference TRBV18 and TRBJ1-1, is NAGVMQNPRHLVRRRGQEARLRCSPMKGHSHVYWYRQLPEEGLKFMVYLQKENIIDESGMPKERFSAEFPKEGPSILRIQQVVRGDSAAYFCASSRGRGAVMNTEAFFGQGTRLTVV.

Worth noting for this clone: Other DNA sequences in this sample translate to the same CDR3. The chain combines TRBV30 with TRBJ1-4; D is perhaps TRBD1 (5 bases). Trimming pared 2 bases from V and 13 bases from J, leaving 20 bases between. CDR1 and CDR2 from the germline V gene are GTSNPN and SVGIG (reference sequence). This CDR3 contains 14 residues. CDR3 region: CAWSFGAESGGLFF. CDR3 in DNA: TGTGCCTGGAGTTTCGGAGCAGAATCGGGGGGACTGTTTTTT.

The chain is built from TRBV29-1 and TRBJ1-5, with D possibly being TRBD1 (6 bases). This CDR3 contains 13 residues. Germline-derived CDR1 and CDR2 are SQVTM and ANQGSEA. With 7 bases removed from V and 5 bases from J, the gap between germline ends came to 15 bases. The CDR3 DNA follows: TGCAGCGCAAGACAGGAGATCGATCAGCCCCAGCATTTT. Protein product: CSARQEIDQPQHF.

The chain has TRBV7-9 and TRBJ2-5, with 10 bases identical to TRBD2. The DNA end is more similar to TRBJ2-7, so the J call may be wrong. The CDR3 has 15 amino acids. The V gene's germline CDR1 is SEHNR and CDR2 FQNEAQ (reference sequence). This CDR3 is CASSPLAGDSYEQYF. CDR3 nucleotide sequence: TGTGCCAGCAGCCCGCTAGCGGGAGATTCCTACGAGCAGTACTTC.

The rearrangement links TRBV9 to TRBJ2-7; a weak D match, TRBD2 (6 bases). Deletions cut 0 bases from V and 0 bases from J, with 13 bases between. CDR3 length: 16 amino acids. Per the germline V gene, CDR1 is SGDLS and CDR2 is YYNGEE. The CDR3 DNA is TGTGCCAGCAGCGTAGGTGGAGGGGCAACCTCCTACGAGCAGTACTTC. Translating gives CASSVGGGATSYEQYF. Looking up the rest from reference TRBV9 and TRBJ2-7 gives the full variable domain: DSGVTQTPKHLITATGQRVTLRCSPRSGDLSVYWYQQSLDQGLQFLIQYYNGEERAKGNILERFSAQQFPDLHSELNLSSLELGDSALYFCASSVGGGATSYEQYFGPGTRLTVT.

V is TRBV4-3 and J is TRBJ2-3, with a tentative D call TRBD2 (6 bases). Trimming left V 3 bases short and J 2 bases short, with 12 bases between. The CDR3 consists of 15 residues. Per the germline V gene, CDR1 is LGHNA and CDR2 is YSLEER. The CDR3 loop is CASSQGGLFTDTQYF. Written as DNA, the CDR3 is TGCGCCAGCAGCCAGGGGGGACTGTTCACAGATACGCAGTATTTT.

The chain carries TRBV4-1 and TRBJ2-2; the match to TRBD2 covers 8 bases. Trimming removed 0 bases from V and 3 bases from J; junction bases left unmatched: 12. This CDR3 spans 19 amino acids. The germline CDR1 and CDR2 sequences are MGHRA and YSYEKL. CDR3: CASSQEGQGSGGHTGELFF. The DNA of the CDR3 is TGCGCCAGCAGCCAAGAGGGGCAGGGAAGCGGGGGCCACACCGGGGAGCTGTTTTTT.

This clone was detected only a few times. This chain links TRBV5-6 with TRBJ2-7; D may be TRBD2 (5 bases). The CDR3 is 13 residues long. Trimming took off 0 bases at V and 2 bases at J, with 6 bases between the two ends. Germline loops: CDR1 SGHDT, CDR2 YYEEEE. CDR3 sequence (DNA): TGTGCCAGCAGCTTGGAGGGAGCCTACGAGCAGTACTTC. It yields the protein CASSLEGAYEQYF. Filled out from reference TRBV5-6 and TRBJ2-7, the complete variable domain reads DAGVTQSPTHLIKTRGQQVTLRCSPKSGHDTVSWYQQALGQGPQFIFQYYEEEERQRGNFPDRFSGHQFPNYSSELNVNALLLGDSALYLCASSLEGAYEQYFGPGTRLTVT.

The chain recombines TRBV29-1 with TRBJ1-1, with D perhaps TRBD1 (5 bases). The CDR3 totals 12 residues. Germline V gives CDR1 SQVTM, CDR2 ANQGSEA. Trimming pared 4 bases from V and 0 bases from J, leaving 6 bases between. The CDR3 DNA reads TGCAGCGTTGGACAGATGAACACTGAAGCTTTCTTT. Translating it yields CSVGQMNTEAFF.

This chain connects TRBV5-1 to TRBJ1-5, with D maybe TRBD1 (5 bases). The CDR3 loop spans 17 amino acids. CDR1 and CDR2 (germline): SGHRS, YFSETQ. The germline V and J ends were trimmed by 3 bases and 5 bases, with 21 bases remaining between them. CDR3 sequence (DNA): TGCGCCAGCAGCTCCTCAAAGGAGGGGATGAGAGATCAGCCCCAGCATTTT. Its translation is CASSSSKEGMRDQPQHF. The entire variable domain, with the rest obtained from reference TRBV5-1 and TRBJ1-5, is as follows: KAGVTQTPRYLIKTRGQQVTLSCSPISGHRSVSWYQQTPGQGLQFLFEYFSETQRNKGNFPGRFSGRQFSNSRSEMNVSTLELGDSALYLCASSSSKEGMRDQPQHFGDGTRLSIL.

V usage is TRBV27 and J usage is TRBJ2-5, with a weak D call TRBD2 (6 bases). The CDR3 sequence is 15 residues long. Per germline, CDR1 MNHEY and CDR2 SMNVEV (reference sequence). Between the trimmed V and J ends, which lost 0 bases and 4 bases, there was a span of 12 bases. The CDR3 DNA sequence: TGTGCCAGCAGTTTATCGTGGAGGGTGGGAGAGACCCAGTACTTC. This codes for CASSLSWRVGETQYF.

This sequence joins TRBV27 and TRBJ2-3; no reliable D call. V lost 4 bases to trimming and J lost 3 bases, with 11 bases between them. Germline V gene lookup returns CDR1 MNHEY and CDR2 SMNVEV (reference sequence). The CDR3 loop spans 14 amino acids. The CDR3 coding sequence is TGTGCCAGCAGTTCCAGACTGCGGACAGATACGCAGTATTTT. Translating gives CASSSRLRTDTQYF.

This CDR3 reads CASSGIRGLDSPLHF. The CDR3 coding sequence is TGTGCCAGCAGCGGAATCAGGGGTTTAGATTCACCCCTCCACTTT. The chain carries TRBV28 and TRBJ1-6, with D possibly TRBD1 on 6 matching bases. V lost 6 bases, J lost 8 bases, and 17 bases lay in between. Germline CDR1 and CDR2: MDHEN and SYDVKM. The CDR3 contains 15 residues.

The chain has TRBV7-6 and TRBJ2-1; possibly TRBD2 for D (6 bases). Trimming stripped 5 bases from V and 3 bases from J, with 14 bases between. The length of the CDR3 is 15 residues. CDR1 and CDR2 (germline): SGHVS, FNYEAQ. CDR3 sequence: CASSGWAGNYNEQFF. The CDR3 bases are TGTGCCAGCAGCGGTTGGGCGGGGAACTACAATGAGCAGTTCTTC.

This chain links TRBV9 with TRBJ1-1; possible D gene TRBD1, 6 bases. The CDR3 length is 16 residues. Per the germline V gene, CDR1 is SGDLS and CDR2 is YYNGEE. Trimming left V 3 bases short and J 0 bases short, with 15 bases between. The CDR3 loop is CASSDTWGLMNTEAFF. Here the CDR3 DNA reads TGTGCCAGCAGCGATACTTGGGGGCTCATGAACACTGAAGCTTTCTTT. Complete variable domain (other parts from reference TRBV9 and TRBJ1-1): DSGVTQTPKHLITATGQRVTLRCSPRSGDLSVYWYQQSLDQGLQFLIQYYNGEERAKGNILERFSAQQFPDLHSELNLSSLELGDSALYFCASSDTWGLMNTEAFFGQGTRLTVV.

The chain combines TRBV10-2 with TRBJ1-5; no definite D call. CDR3 length equals 13 residues. V lost 3 bases and J lost 2, with 5 bases in between. Germline V CDR1 and CDR2: WSHSY, SAAADI. DNA of the CDR3: TGCGCCAGCAGTGAATCTGGCAATCAGCCCCAGCATTTT. Translating it yields CASSESGNQPQHF.

This rearrangement joins TRBV5-5 to TRBJ1-5; D gene uncertain. V lost 4 bases and J lost 0, with 17 bases in between. CDR1 is SGHKS and CDR2 is YYEKEE in the germline V gene (reference sequence). CDR3 length: 17 amino acids. CDR3 region: CASSPRWQSNSNQPQHF. CDR3 sequence (DNA): TGTGCCAGCAGCCCCAGGTGGCAGTCGAATAGCAATCAGCCCCAGCATTTT.

The chain has TRBV12-5 and TRBJ2-3; D perhaps matches TRBD1 (6 bases). Germline CDR1 is LGHNT and CDR2 is FRNRAP. The CDR3 consists of 14 residues. The V gene lost 5 bases and the J gene lost 5 bases, with 14 bases spanning the gap. The CDR3 sequence: CASGPQGPGDTQYF. For the CDR3, the DNA is TGTGCTAGTGGTCCCCAGGGGCCTGGAGATACGCAGTATTTT.

The CDR3 spells CATRDRGRSEQYF. The CDR3 DNA sequence: TGTGCCACCCGGGACAGGGGACGTTCCGAGCAGTACTTC. This sequence joins TRBV27 and TRBJ2-7; 10 bases match TRBD1. Germline CDR1 is MNHEY and CDR2 is SMNVEV (reference sequence). CDR3 length: 13 amino acids. V was clipped by 10 bases and J by 6 bases; unmatched bases: 9.

The V and J genes are TRBV15 and TRBJ1-4, with 9 bases lining up with TRBD1. This CDR3 is 15 amino acids long. After removal of 0 bases from V and 7 bases from J, the junction contained 3 bases not matched to a gene. Germline-derived CDR1 and CDR2 are LNHNV and YYDKDF (reference sequence). CDR3 DNA sequence: TGTGCCACCAGCAGAGAAACAGGGGGCATTGAAAAACTGTTTTTT. It codes for CATSRETGGIEKLFF.

This clone rates as medium-sized. The chain is built from TRBV2 and TRBJ1-1; D possibly corresponds to TRBD1 (5 bases). Germline loops: CDR1 SNHLY, CDR2 FYNNEI. Trimming pared 4 bases from V and 5 bases from J, leaving 17 bases between. The CDR3 contains 15 residues. This chain's CDR3 is CASSGGVMSKTEAFF. The CDR3 nucleotides read TGTGCCAGCAGTGGGGGGGTAATGAGTAAAACTGAAGCTTTCTTT.